What follows describes a single T cell receptor beta chain. The antigen is unknown. This sample was taken from a study of cytomegalovirus exposure and HLA in healthy donors. General observations from the study: The authors reported that TCR beta sequences could predict HLA-A and HLA-B alleles. These predictions were accurate for most subjects in the first cohort. Reportedly, fewer N-insertions than the roughly 700-donor mean appeared in an Asian-associated ancestry cluster in a later analysis.

The CDR3 totals 15 residues. Trimming stripped 1 base from V and 0 bases from J, with 8 bases between. In germline, CDR1 is SSHAT, CDR2 FNYEAQ (reference sequence). A multiplex PCR was run with 60 Vbeta primers and 13 Jbeta primers. TCRdb's table, derived via immunoSEQ multiplex PCR, lists solely in-frame clones and lacks some. Among nearly 110,000 clones listed, about 75% were seen once. The rearrangement links TRBV7-7 to TRBJ2-3; D is uncertain. The receptor was derived from a man aged 35 to 55 in good health and CMV-seronegative. The sample consisted of PBMCs. The CDR3 sequence is CASSLGAPSTDTQYF. In DNA, the CDR3 is TGTGCCAGCAGCTTAGGGGCTCCTAGCACAGATACGCAGTATTTT.